This TCR beta chain was found in a study of relationships among human T cell subsets. Semiquantitative ARM-PCR amplified T cell receptor alpha and beta CDR3 regions from mRNA. ARM-PCR used tagged nested gene-specific primers, then communal superprimers for exponential amplification. TCRdb re-called the multiplex PCR reads with MiXCR, one entry per CDR3 protein. The data contain around 15,000 distinct CDR3 sequences, around 62% of them singletons. Germline-derived CDR1 and CDR2 are SGHTA and FQGTGA. V dropped 5 bases and J dropped 3; count of bases not matched to a gene: 15. The CDR3 contains 18 residues.

The sample taken for sequencing was total T cells sorted from blood. The receptor was isolated from a man between 35 and 55 years old in good health. This rearrangement joins TRBV7-3 to TRBJ2-3; 9 positions agree with TRBD2. CDR3 protein: CASSPVAGGPVETDTQYF. CDR3 sequence (DNA): TGTGCCAGCAGCCCCGTCGCGGGGGGGCCGGTGGAGACAGATACGCAGTATTTT.